There are many counts of the clone carrying this T cell receptor beta chain. The antigen is not known. This entry comes from a study of metastatic and nonmetastatic thyroid tumors. General study results and limits: In both blood and tumor samples, TCR beta diversity was reported significantly higher for malignant than benign nodules.

TCRdb re-called clones via MiXCR from the PCR reads. Of approximately 35,000 clones in the sample, more than 10% were seen once. None of the patients had undergone any treatment ahead of thyroid surgery. This clonotype was sampled from a female donor with papillary thyroid cancer or a benign thyroid nodule (not recorded which). Some clones in this sample may be carry-over from other donors' samples. Input material: blood.

The CDR3 nucleotides are TGTGCCAGCAGTTCCCAGGGTATTGTCAATGCCGGGGAGCTGTTTTTT. It yields the protein CASSSQGIVNAGELFF. The V gene is TRBV28, the J gene TRBJ2-2; D possibly corresponds to TRBD1 (5 bases). The CDR3 has 16 amino acids. Germline V gene lookup returns CDR1 MDHEN and CDR2 SYDVKM. Trimming removed 4 bases from V and 6 bases from J, with 18 bases in between. Full variable domain (missing parts from reference TRBV28 and TRBJ2-2): DVKVTQSSRYLVKRTGEKVFLECVQDMDHENMFWYRQDPGLGLRLIYFSYDVKMKEKGDIPEGYSVSREKKERFSLILESASTNQTSMYLCASSSQGIVNAGELFFGEGSRLTVL.